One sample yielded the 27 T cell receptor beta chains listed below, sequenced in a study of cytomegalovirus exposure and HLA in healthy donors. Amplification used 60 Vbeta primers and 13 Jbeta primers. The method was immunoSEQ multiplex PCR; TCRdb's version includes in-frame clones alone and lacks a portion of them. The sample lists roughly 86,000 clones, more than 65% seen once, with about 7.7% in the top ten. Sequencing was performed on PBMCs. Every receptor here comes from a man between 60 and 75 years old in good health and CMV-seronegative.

The CDR3 coding sequence is TGTGCCGGAACTAGGGACAGAAACACTGAAGCTTTCTTT. This codes for CAGTRDRNTEAFF. The chain uses TRBV6-6 and TRBJ1-1, with 7 bases aligning to TRBD1. The V and J ends lost 11 bases and 2 bases, in that order; junction bases with no gene match: 8. CDR1 is MNHNY and CDR2 is SVGAGI in the germline V gene (reference sequence). This CDR3 has 13 amino acids.

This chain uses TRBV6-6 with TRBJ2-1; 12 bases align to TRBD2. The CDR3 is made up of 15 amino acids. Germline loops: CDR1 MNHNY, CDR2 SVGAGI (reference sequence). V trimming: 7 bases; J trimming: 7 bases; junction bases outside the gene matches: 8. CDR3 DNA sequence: TGTGCCAGCACCCAACTAGCGGGAGGAGGTAATGAGCAGTTCTTC. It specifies CASTQLAGGGNEQFF.

In nucleotides, the CDR3 is TGTGCCAGCAGCTCATTAGCAGGGCTTCGTGACTATGGCTACACCTTC. This sequence encodes CASSSLAGLRDYGYTF. The genes are TRBV7-7 and TRBJ1-2; tentative D call: TRBD1 (5 bases). V lost 4 bases and J lost 3, with 18 bases in between. Germline V gene lookup returns CDR1 SSHAT and CDR2 FNYEAQ (reference sequence). The CDR3 is 16 amino acids. Based on the CDR3 plus reference TRBV7-7 and TRBJ1-2, the full variable domain is GAGVSQSPRYKVTKRGQDVTLRCDPISSHATLYWYQQALGQGPEFLTYFNYEAQPDKSGLPSDRFSAERPEGSISTLTIQRTEQRDSAMYRCASSSLAGLRDYGYTFGSGTRLTVV.

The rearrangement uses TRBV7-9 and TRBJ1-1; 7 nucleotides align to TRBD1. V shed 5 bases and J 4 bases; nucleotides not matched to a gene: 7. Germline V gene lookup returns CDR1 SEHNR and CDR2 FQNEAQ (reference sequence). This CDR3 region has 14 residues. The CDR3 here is CASSPRGQGTEAFF. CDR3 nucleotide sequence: TGTGCCAGCAGCCCGAGGGGGCAGGGCACTGAAGCTTTCTTT.

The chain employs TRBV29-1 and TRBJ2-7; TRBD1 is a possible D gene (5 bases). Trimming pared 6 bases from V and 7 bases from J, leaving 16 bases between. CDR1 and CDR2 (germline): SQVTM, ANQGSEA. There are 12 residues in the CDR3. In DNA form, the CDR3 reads TGCAGCGTAGCCATAATGGGGCGGGAGCAGTACTTC. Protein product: CSVAIMGREQYF.

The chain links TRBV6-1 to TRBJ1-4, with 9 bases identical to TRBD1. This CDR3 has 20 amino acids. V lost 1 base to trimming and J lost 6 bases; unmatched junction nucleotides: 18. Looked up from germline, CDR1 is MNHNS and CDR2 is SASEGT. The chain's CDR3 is CASSEGKTGQGTSWYEKLFF. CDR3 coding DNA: TGTGCCAGCAGTGAAGGGAAAACGGGACAGGGAACCTCCTGGTATGAAAAACTGTTTTTT.

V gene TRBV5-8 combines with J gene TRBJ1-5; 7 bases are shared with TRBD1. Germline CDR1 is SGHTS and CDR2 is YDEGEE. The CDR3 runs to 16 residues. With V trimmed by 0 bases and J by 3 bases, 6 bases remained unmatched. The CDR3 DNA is TGTGCCAGCAGCTTGGAGGGGACAGTGAACAATCAGCCCCAGCATTTT. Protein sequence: CASSLEGTVNNQPQHF.

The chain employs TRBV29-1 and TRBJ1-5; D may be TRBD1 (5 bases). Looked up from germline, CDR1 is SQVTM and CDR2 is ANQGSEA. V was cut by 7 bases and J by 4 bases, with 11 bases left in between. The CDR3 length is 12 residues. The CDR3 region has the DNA TGCAGCGCCACGACAGATAATCAGCCCCAGCATTTT. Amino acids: CSATTDNQPQHF.

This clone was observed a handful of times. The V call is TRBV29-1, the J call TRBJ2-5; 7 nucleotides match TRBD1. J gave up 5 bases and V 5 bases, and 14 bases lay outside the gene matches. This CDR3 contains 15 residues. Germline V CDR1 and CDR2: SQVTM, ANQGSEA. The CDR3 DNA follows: TGCAGCGTTCCACCCCCGGAAGGGGGCGGGGAGACCCAGTACTTC. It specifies CSVPPPEGGGETQYF.

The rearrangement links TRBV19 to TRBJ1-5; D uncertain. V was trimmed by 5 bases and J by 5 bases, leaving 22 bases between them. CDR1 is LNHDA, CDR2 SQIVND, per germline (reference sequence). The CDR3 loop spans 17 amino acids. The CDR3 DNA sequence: TGTGCCAGTAGTGGTAATCAGGTGGGCGTCAACGATCAGCCCCAGCATTTT. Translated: CASSGNQVGVNDQPQHF.

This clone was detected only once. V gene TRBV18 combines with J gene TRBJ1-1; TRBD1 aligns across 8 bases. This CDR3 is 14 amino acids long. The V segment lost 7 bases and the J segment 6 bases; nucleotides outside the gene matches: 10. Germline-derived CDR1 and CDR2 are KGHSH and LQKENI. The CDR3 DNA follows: TGTGCCAGCTTCCCGACAGGGGCCGTATCTGAAGCTTTCTTT. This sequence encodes CASFPTGAVSEAFF.

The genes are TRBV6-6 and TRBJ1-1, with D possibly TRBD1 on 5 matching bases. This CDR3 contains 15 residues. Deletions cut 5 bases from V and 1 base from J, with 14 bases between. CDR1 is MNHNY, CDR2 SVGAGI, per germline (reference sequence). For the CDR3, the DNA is TGTGCCAGCAGTACGAGGGACTCAAAGAACACTGAAGCTTTCTTT. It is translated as CASSTRDSKNTEAFF.

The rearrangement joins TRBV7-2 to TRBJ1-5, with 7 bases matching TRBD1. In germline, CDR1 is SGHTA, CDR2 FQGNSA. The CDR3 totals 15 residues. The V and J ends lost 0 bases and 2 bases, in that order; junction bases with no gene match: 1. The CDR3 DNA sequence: TGTGCCAGCAGCTTAGCAGGGGGCGGCAATCAGCCCCAGCATTTT. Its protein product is CASSLAGGGNQPQHF.

The CDR3 coding sequence is TGTGCCAGCAGTAAAACAGGGGGCGCCTCCTACGAGCAGTACTTC. This encodes CASSKTGGASYEQYF. The rearrangement uses TRBV6-5 and TRBJ2-7, with 9 bases that match TRBD1. J gave up 0 bases and V 5 bases, and 5 bases lay outside the gene matches. The CDR3 consists of 15 residues. Germline values: CDR1 MNHEY, CDR2 SVGAGI.

CDR3 sequence reads: CASSLSRTSGNNEQFF. The CDR3 bases are TGTGCCAGCAGCTTAAGTAGGACTAGCGGAAACAATGAGCAGTTCTTC. The V gene is TRBV7-7, the J gene TRBJ2-1; 10 nucleotides agree with TRBD2. Germline loops: CDR1 SSHAT, CDR2 FNYEAQ (reference sequence). V lost 2 bases to trimming and J lost 5 bases; unmatched junction nucleotides: 6. CDR3 size: 16 residues.

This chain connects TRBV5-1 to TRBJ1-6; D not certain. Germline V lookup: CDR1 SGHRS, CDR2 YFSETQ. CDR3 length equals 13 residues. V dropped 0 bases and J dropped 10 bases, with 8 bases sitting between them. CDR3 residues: CASSLDTESPLHF. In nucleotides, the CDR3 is TGCGCCAGCAGCTTGGATACGGAGTCACCCCTCCACTTT.

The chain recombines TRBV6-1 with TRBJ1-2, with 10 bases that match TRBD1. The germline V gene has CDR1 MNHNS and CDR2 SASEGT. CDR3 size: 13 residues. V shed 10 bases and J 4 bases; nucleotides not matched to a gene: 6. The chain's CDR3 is CATQTGGVYGYTF. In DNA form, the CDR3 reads TGTGCCACCCAGACAGGGGGCGTCTATGGCTACACCTTC.

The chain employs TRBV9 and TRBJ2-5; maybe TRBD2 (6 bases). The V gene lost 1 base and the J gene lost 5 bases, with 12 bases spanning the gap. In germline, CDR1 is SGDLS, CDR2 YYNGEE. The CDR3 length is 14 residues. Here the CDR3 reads CASSVTNRGETQYF. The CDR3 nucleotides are TGTGCCAGCAGCGTAACTAATCGGGGGGAGACCCAGTACTTC.

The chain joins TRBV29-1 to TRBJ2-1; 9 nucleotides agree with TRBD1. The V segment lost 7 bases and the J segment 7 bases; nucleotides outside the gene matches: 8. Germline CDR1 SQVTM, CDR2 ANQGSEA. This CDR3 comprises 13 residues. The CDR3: CSADGQGTNEQFF. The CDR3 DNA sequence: TGCAGCGCCGACGGACAGGGGACGAATGAGCAGTTCTTC.

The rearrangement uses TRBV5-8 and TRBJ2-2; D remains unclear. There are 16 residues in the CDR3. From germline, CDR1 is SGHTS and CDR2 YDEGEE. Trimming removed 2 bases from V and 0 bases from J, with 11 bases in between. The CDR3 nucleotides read TGTGCCAGCAGCTTCACAGCTGGTACGAACACCGGGGAGCTGTTTTTT. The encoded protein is CASSFTAGTNTGELFF. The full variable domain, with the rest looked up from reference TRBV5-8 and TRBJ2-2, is EAGVTQSPTHLIKTRGQQATLRCSPISGHTSVYWYQQALGLGLQFLLWYDEGEERNRGNFPPRFSGRQFPNYSSELNVNALELEDSALYLCASSFTAGTNTGELFFGEGSRLTVL.

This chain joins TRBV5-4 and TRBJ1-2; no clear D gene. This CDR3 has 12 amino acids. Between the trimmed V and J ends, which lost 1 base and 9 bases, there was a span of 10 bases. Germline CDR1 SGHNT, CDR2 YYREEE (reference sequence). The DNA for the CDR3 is TGTGCCAGCAGCTTGAGCGAAGGAAGCTACACCTTC. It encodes CASSLSEGSYTF. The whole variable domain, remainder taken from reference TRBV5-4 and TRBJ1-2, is ETGVTQSPTHLIKTRGQQVTLRCSSQSGHNTVSWYQQALGQGPQFIFQYYREEENGRGNFPPRFSGLQFPNYSSELNVNALELDDSALYLCASSLSEGSYTFGSGTRLTVV.

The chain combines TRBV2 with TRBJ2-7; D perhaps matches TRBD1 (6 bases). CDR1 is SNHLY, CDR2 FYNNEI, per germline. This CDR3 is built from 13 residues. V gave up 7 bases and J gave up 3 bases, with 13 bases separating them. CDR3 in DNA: TGTGCCAGCACGAGGACAGAGCACTACGAGCAGTACTTC. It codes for CASTRTEHYEQYF.

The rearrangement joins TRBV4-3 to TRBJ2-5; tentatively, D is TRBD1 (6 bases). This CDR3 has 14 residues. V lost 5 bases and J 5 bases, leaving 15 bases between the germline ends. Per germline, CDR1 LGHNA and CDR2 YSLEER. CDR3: CASSSSLTGETQYF. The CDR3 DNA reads TGCGCCAGCAGCTCTTCCCTGACAGGCGAGACCCAGTACTTC.

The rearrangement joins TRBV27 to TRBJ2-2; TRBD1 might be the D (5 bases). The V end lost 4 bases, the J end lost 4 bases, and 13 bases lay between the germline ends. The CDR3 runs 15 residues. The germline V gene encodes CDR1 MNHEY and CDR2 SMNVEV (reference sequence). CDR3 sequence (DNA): TGTGCCAGCAGTTCCGACAGAGTAGTCACCGGGGAGCTGTTTTTT. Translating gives CASSSDRVVTGELFF.

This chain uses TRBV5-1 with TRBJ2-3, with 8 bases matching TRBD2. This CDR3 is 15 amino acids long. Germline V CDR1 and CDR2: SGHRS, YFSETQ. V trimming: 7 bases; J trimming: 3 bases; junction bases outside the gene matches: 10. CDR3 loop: CASQLRGGSTDTQYF. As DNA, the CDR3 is TGCGCCAGCCAACTCCGGGGGGGAAGTACAGATACGCAGTATTTT.

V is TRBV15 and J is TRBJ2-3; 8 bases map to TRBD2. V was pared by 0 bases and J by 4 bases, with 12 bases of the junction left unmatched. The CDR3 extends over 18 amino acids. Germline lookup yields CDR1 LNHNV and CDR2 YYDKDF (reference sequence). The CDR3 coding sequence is TGTGCCACCAGCAGAGATGGGGCTAGCGGGCTTAAGTCAGATACGCAGTATTTT. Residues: CATSRDGASGLKSDTQYF.

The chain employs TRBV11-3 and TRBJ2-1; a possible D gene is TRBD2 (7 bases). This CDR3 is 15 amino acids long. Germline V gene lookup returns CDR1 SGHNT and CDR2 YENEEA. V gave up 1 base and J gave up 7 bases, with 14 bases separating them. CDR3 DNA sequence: TGTGCCAGCAGCTTAGGGGGGGGCCTTCCTAATGAGCAGTTCTTC. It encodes CASSLGGGLPNEQFF.